This T cell receptor beta chain was captured in a study of blood T cell repertoires in COVID-19. Across the whole study: Some COVID-19 samples were acute and others convalescent; all came from the United States, Italy and Spain. Sample material is recorded as cDNA or gDNA derived from T cells, B-cell-depleted T cells, or PBMCs.

TCRdb keeps only in-frame clones here, not all; method: immunoSEQ multiplex PCR. The sample holds approximately 280,000 clones, about 82% seen once. V lost 3 bases and J 2 bases, leaving 18 bases between the germline ends. Germline CDR1 reads SGDLS; CDR2 reads YYNGEE. The CDR3 loop spans 16 amino acids. The V call is TRBV9, the J call TRBJ2-7, with D maybe TRBD2 (6 bases). The clonotype was recovered from a man aged 50-60 years with active or convalescent COVID-19. The source material was peripheral blood. CDR3 DNA sequence: TGTGCCAGCAGCGAAGGAGTGGGTAGCGGACCCTACGAGCAGTACTTC. It translates to CASSEGVGSGPYEQYF. The full variable domain, in which reference TRBV9 and TRBJ2-7 provide the parts outside the CDR3, is DSGVTQTPKHLITATGQRVTLRCSPRSGDLSVYWYQQSLDQGLQFLIQYYNGEERAKGNILERFSAQQFPDLHSELNLSSLELGDSALYFCASSEGVGSGPYEQYFGPGTRLTVT.